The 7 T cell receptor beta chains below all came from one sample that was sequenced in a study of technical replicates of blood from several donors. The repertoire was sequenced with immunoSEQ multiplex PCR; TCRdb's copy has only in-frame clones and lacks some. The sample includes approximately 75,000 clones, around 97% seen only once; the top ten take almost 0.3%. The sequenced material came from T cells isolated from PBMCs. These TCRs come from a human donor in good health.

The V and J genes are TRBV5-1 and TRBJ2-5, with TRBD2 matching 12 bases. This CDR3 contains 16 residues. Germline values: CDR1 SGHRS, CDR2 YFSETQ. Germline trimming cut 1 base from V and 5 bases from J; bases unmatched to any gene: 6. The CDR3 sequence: CASSLFPSGRAETQYF. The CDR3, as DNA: TGCGCCAGCAGCTTGTTCCCTAGCGGGAGGGCGGAGACCCAGTACTTC. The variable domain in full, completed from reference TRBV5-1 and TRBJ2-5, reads KAGVTQTPRYLIKTRGQQVTLSCSPISGHRSVSWYQQTPGQGLQFLFEYFSETQRNKGNFPGRFSGRQFSNSRSEMNVSTLELGDSALYLCASSLFPSGRAETQYFGPGTRLLVL.

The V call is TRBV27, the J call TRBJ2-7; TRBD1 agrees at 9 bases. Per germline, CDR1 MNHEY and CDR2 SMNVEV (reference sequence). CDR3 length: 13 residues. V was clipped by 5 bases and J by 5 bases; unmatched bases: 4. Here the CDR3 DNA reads TGTGCCAGCAGTCTGGACAGGGGCAACGAGCAGTACTTC. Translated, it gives CASSLDRGNEQYF.

CDR3 DNA sequence: TGTGCCAGTAGTCCCAAGGACAGCCCTATGGGCTACACCTTC. Protein product: CASSPKDSPMGYTF. The V and J genes are TRBV19 and TRBJ1-2; the D gene is possibly TRBD1 (6 bases). The germline V gene has CDR1 LNHDA and CDR2 SQIVND (reference sequence). This CDR3 spans 14 amino acids. The germline V and J ends were trimmed by 5 bases and 8 bases, with 18 bases remaining between them.

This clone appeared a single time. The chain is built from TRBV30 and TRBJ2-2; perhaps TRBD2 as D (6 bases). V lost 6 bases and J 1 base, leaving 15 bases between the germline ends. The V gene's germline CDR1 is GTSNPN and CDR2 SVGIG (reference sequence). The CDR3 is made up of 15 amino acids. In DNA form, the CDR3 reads TGTGCCTGTAATAGCGGCTTCCTGAACACCGGGGAGCTGTTTTTT. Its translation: CACNSGFLNTGELFF.

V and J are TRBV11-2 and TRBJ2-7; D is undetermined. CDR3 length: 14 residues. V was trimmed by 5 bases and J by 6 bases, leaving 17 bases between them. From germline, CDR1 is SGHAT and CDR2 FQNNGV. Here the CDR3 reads CASSADSRYGEQYF. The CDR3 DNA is TGTGCCAGCAGCGCTGACTCTCGTTATGGCGAGCAGTACTTC.

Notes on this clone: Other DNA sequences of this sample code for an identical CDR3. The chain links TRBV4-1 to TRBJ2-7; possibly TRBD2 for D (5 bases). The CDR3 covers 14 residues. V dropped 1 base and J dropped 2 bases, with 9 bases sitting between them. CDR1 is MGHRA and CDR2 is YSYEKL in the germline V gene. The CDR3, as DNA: TGCGCCAGCAGCCAAGTATCGGGGACCTACGAGCAGTACTTC. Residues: CASSQVSGTYEQYF.

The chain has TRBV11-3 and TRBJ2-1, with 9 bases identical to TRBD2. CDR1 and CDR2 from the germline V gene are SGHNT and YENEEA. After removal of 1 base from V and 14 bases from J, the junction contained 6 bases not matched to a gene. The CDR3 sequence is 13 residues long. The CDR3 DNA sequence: TGTGCCAGCAGCTTAGGAAGTAGCGGGAGAGAGTTCTTC. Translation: CASSLGSSGREFF.